A selection of T cell receptor beta chains follows, all from one sample in a study of metastatic and nonmetastatic thyroid tumors. TCRdb recomputed clones from the PCR reads via MiXCR. The top ten clones hold about 3% of a sample with some 33,000 clones, roughly 20% of them seen once. The sequencing sample was made of tumor tissue. The origin of the receptors is a male donor with papillary thyroid cancer or a benign thyroid nodule (not recorded which). Some clones in this sample may be carry-over from other donors' samples. Both conserved end residues are part of each CDR3. Fields, in order: J gene, D gene, V gene, clone size, CDR3 protein, CDR3 DNA. The D gene is left open where the match is weak. Clone size is given for some rows only: seen once, a few or many times, or a class if the clone is expanded.

j_call: TRBJ1-1; d_call: -; v_call: TRBV30; clone_size: -; cdr3_aa: CAWSYLNTEAFF; cdr3_nt: TGTGCCTGGAGTTACTTGAACACTGAAGCTTTCTTT
j_call: TRBJ2-3; d_call: -; v_call: TRBV11-2; clone_size: once; cdr3_aa: CSSSVRQGGTSKDTQYF; cdr3_nt: TGTTCCAGCAGTGTAAGACAGGGAGGGACTAGTAAAGATACGCAGTATTTT
j_call: TRBJ2-3; d_call: -; v_call: TRBV20-1; clone_size: many; cdr3_aa: CSARPVITDTQYF; cdr3_nt: TGCAGTGCTAGGCCAGTTATCACAGATACGCAGTATTTT
j_call: TRBJ2-5; d_call: TRBD1; v_call: TRBV5-1; clone_size: -; cdr3_aa: CASSVGQVETHYF; cdr3_nt: TGCGCCAGCAGCGTGGGACAGGTAGAGACCCATTACTTC
j_call: TRBJ2-1; d_call: -; v_call: TRBV9; clone_size: many; cdr3_aa: CASSVAVGLAYNEQFF; cdr3_nt: TGTGCCAGCAGCGTAGCAGTAGGGCTAGCCTACAATGAGCAGTTCTTC
j_call: TRBJ2-1; d_call: -; v_call: TRBV11-1; clone_size: many; cdr3_aa: CASSFPRGSGVSNEQFF; cdr3_nt: TGTGCCAGCAGCTTTCCAAGGGGTTCGGGAGTGAGTAATGAGCAGTTCTTC
j_call: TRBJ2-6; d_call: TRBD2; v_call: TRBV4-2; clone_size: -; cdr3_aa: CASSPTSSSGANVLTF; cdr3_nt: TGTGCCAGCAGCCCGACTAGCAGCTCTGGGGCCAACGTCCTGACTTTC
j_call: TRBJ1-1; d_call: TRBD1; v_call: TRBV11-2; clone_size: -; cdr3_aa: CASSLGAGGNTEAFF; cdr3_nt: TGTGCCAGCAGCTTAGGGGCAGGGGGGAACACTGAAGCTTTCTTT
j_call: TRBJ1-2; d_call: -; v_call: TRBV6-2/TRBV6-3; clone_size: many; cdr3_aa: CASRHQVGYGYTF; cdr3_nt: TGTGCCAGCAGGCACCAGGTCGGCTATGGCTACACCTTC
j_call: TRBJ1-5; d_call: -; v_call: TRBV30; clone_size: -; cdr3_aa: CAWSHPYQPQHF; cdr3_nt: TGTGCCTGGAGTCACCCCTATCAGCCCCAGCATTTT
j_call: TRBJ2-1; d_call: -; v_call: TRBV2; clone_size: many; cdr3_aa: CASMIDSNNEQFF; cdr3_nt: TGTGCCAGCATGATTGACTCGAACAATGAGCAGTTCTTC
j_call: TRBJ1-5; d_call: -; v_call: TRBV28; clone_size: -; cdr3_aa: CASSLLGWDQPQHF; cdr3_nt: TGTGCCAGCAGTTTACTGGGATGGGATCAGCCCCAGCATTTT
j_call: TRBJ2-5; d_call: -; v_call: TRBV11-2; clone_size: once; cdr3_aa: CASSRDDRTQYF; cdr3_nt: TGTGCCAGCAGCCGGGACGATCGGACCCAGTACTTC
j_call: TRBJ1-2; d_call: -; v_call: TRBV28; clone_size: many; cdr3_aa: CASSPQLPGYTF; cdr3_nt: TGTGCCAGCAGTCCCCAACTGCCTGGCTACACCTTC
j_call: TRBJ2-7; d_call: -; v_call: TRBV7-9; clone_size: medium-sized; cdr3_aa: CASSFSGDEQYF; cdr3_nt: TGTGCCAGCAGCTTCTCTGGGGACGAGCAGTACTTC
j_call: TRBJ2-2; d_call: TRBD1; v_call: TRBV24-1; clone_size: medium-sized; cdr3_aa: CATSDPVQGYTGELFF; cdr3_nt: TGTGCCACCAGTGACCCCGTACAGGGGTACACCGGGGAGCTGTTTTTT
j_call: TRBJ2-1; d_call: -; v_call: TRBV7-2; clone_size: many; cdr3_aa: CASSLLMGYYNEQFF; cdr3_nt: TGTGCCAGCAGCTTACTCATGGGTTACTACAATGAGCAGTTCTTC
j_call: TRBJ1-1; d_call: -; v_call: TRBV12-3/TRBV12-4; clone_size: -; cdr3_aa: CASSRTVNTEAFF; cdr3_nt: TGTGCCAGCAGTCGGACAGTGAACACTGAAGCTTTCTTT
j_call: TRBJ1-5; d_call: -; v_call: TRBV6-1; clone_size: many; cdr3_aa: CASLNVYSNQPQHF; cdr3_nt: TGTGCCAGCTTAAATGTTTATAGCAATCAGCCCCAGCATTTT
j_call: TRBJ1-5; d_call: TRBD1; v_call: TRBV10-3; clone_size: many; cdr3_aa: CAISENPTGGNQPQHF; cdr3_nt: TGTGCCATCAGTGAGAACCCCACAGGGGGCAATCAGCCCCAGCATTTT
j_call: TRBJ2-3; d_call: -; v_call: TRBV6-1; clone_size: many; cdr3_aa: CASTPGGGPGTDTQYF; cdr3_nt: TGTGCCAGCACCCCAGGAGGGGGCCCGGGCACAGATACGCAGTATTTT
j_call: TRBJ1-2; d_call: -; v_call: TRBV20-1; clone_size: -; cdr3_aa: CSAREGLGYGYTF; cdr3_nt: TGCAGTGCTAGAGAAGGCCTGGGGTATGGCTACACCTTC
j_call: TRBJ2-7; d_call: TRBD1; v_call: TRBV20-1; clone_size: medium-sized; cdr3_aa: CSAPGQGRNEQYF; cdr3_nt: TGCAGTGCTCCTGGACAGGGGAGGAACGAGCAGTACTTC
j_call: TRBJ1-1; d_call: -; v_call: TRBV7-8; clone_size: many; cdr3_aa: CASSRPDGGNTEAFF; cdr3_nt: TGTGCCAGCAGCCGACCTGACGGGGGGAACACTGAAGCTTTCTTT
j_call: TRBJ1-3; d_call: -; v_call: TRBV30; clone_size: many; cdr3_aa: CAWSGHGNTIYF; cdr3_nt: TGTGCCTGGAGTGGACATGGAAACACCATATATTTT
j_call: TRBJ2-2; d_call: -; v_call: TRBV6-1; clone_size: -; cdr3_aa: CASSESGEAGTGELFF; cdr3_nt: TGTGCCAGCAGTGAATCGGGCGAGGCTGGCACCGGGGAGCTGTTTTTT
j_call: TRBJ2-7; d_call: -; v_call: TRBV6-1; clone_size: -; cdr3_aa: CASISGGRVHEQYF; cdr3_nt: TGTGCCAGCATATCCGGGGGTAGGGTCCACGAGCAGTACTTC
j_call: TRBJ1-4; d_call: TRBD1; v_call: TRBV29-1; clone_size: many; cdr3_aa: CSVRPGTGVEKLFF; cdr3_nt: TGCAGCGTTCGTCCCGGGACAGGGGTCGAAAAACTGTTTTTT
j_call: TRBJ2-6; d_call: -; v_call: TRBV6-2/TRBV6-3; clone_size: -; cdr3_aa: CASSRVSGANVLTF; cdr3_nt: TGTGCCAGCAGCCGTGTATCTGGGGCCAACGTCCTGACTTTC
j_call: TRBJ1-2; d_call: TRBD1; v_call: TRBV19; clone_size: -; cdr3_aa: CASSSNRGLEGYTF; cdr3_nt: TGTGCCAGTAGTTCGAACAGGGGGCTGGAGGGCTACACCTTC
j_call: TRBJ2-1; d_call: -; v_call: TRBV24-1; clone_size: medium-sized; cdr3_aa: CATSDPYNEQFF; cdr3_nt: TGTGCCACCAGTGATCCCTACAATGAGCAGTTCTTC
j_call: TRBJ1-2; d_call: -; v_call: TRBV6-1; clone_size: many; cdr3_aa: CASSQQGNYGYTF; cdr3_nt: TGTGCCAGCAGCCAACAGGGTAACTATGGCTACACCTTC
j_call: TRBJ1-6; d_call: -; v_call: TRBV11-2; clone_size: -; cdr3_aa: CASSYVVNSPLHF; cdr3_nt: TGTGCCAGCAGCTACGTGGTTAATTCACCCCTCCACTTT
j_call: TRBJ2-1; d_call: -; v_call: TRBV29-1; clone_size: many; cdr3_aa: CSVSGEVVDNEQFF; cdr3_nt: TGCAGCGTTTCAGGGGAAGTAGTGGACAATGAGCAGTTCTTC
j_call: TRBJ2-2; d_call: -; v_call: TRBV28; clone_size: many; cdr3_aa: CASSLIAGELFF; cdr3_nt: TGTGCCAGCAGTTTGATAGCCGGGGAGCTGTTTTTT
j_call: TRBJ1-5; d_call: TRBD1; v_call: TRBV20-1; clone_size: many; cdr3_aa: CSESRTGSPGSNQPQHF; cdr3_nt: TGCAGTGAGTCCAGGACAGGGTCCCCAGGGAGCAATCAGCCCCAGCATTTT
j_call: TRBJ2-1; d_call: -; v_call: TRBV6-6; clone_size: many; cdr3_aa: CASSYSTSSGRHNEQFF; cdr3_nt: TGTGCCAGCAGTTACTCGACGTCATCGGGCAGGCACAATGAGCAGTTCTTC
j_call: TRBJ2-5; d_call: -; v_call: TRBV20-1; clone_size: many; cdr3_aa: CSARPYQETQYF; cdr3_nt: TGCAGTGCTAGACCCTATCAAGAGACCCAGTACTTC
j_call: TRBJ1-2; d_call: -; v_call: TRBV29-1; clone_size: -; cdr3_aa: CSVGGPFSDRENYGYTF; cdr3_nt: TGCAGCGTTGGGGGCCCTTTCTCGGACAGAGAAAACTATGGCTACACCTTC
j_call: TRBJ1-4; d_call: -; v_call: TRBV7-2; clone_size: many; cdr3_aa: CASSQARGAKLFF; cdr3_nt: TGTGCCAGCAGCCAGGCGCGGGGTGCGAAACTGTTTTTT
j_call: TRBJ1-2; d_call: -; v_call: TRBV20-1; clone_size: few; cdr3_aa: CSAPILQGAGYTF; cdr3_nt: TGCAGTGCACCAATTCTACAGGGAGCTGGCTACACCTTC
j_call: TRBJ2-3; d_call: -; v_call: TRBV7-3; clone_size: -; cdr3_aa: CASSSRGGGTDTQYF; cdr3_nt: TGTGCCAGCAGCTCTCGGGGTGGGGGAACAGATACGCAGTATTTT
j_call: TRBJ2-3; d_call: -; v_call: TRBV7-8; clone_size: medium-sized; cdr3_aa: CASTLTTSTDTQYF; cdr3_nt: TGTGCCAGCACCTTGACAACTAGCACAGATACGCAGTATTTT
j_call: TRBJ2-5; d_call: -; v_call: TRBV6-5; clone_size: few; cdr3_aa: CASSFQGPRYPQYF; cdr3_nt: TGTGCCAGCAGTTTTCAGGGCCCAAGATACCCCCAGTACTTC
j_call: TRBJ2-1; d_call: -; v_call: TRBV6-2/TRBV6-3; clone_size: many; cdr3_aa: CASSYRDYNEQFF; cdr3_nt: TGTGCCAGCAGTTACAGGGACTACAATGAGCAGTTCTTC
j_call: TRBJ2-1; d_call: -; v_call: TRBV20-1; clone_size: many; cdr3_aa: CSASRLYDNEQFF; cdr3_nt: TGCAGTGCTAGTAGGCTCTATGACAATGAGCAGTTCTTC
j_call: TRBJ2-3; d_call: -; v_call: TRBV6-1; clone_size: many; cdr3_aa: CASNPGLGLTDTQYF; cdr3_nt: TGTGCCAGCAACCCGGGTCTGGGACTTACAGATACGCAGTATTTT
j_call: TRBJ1-1; d_call: -; v_call: TRBV20-1; clone_size: many; cdr3_aa: CSGHMNTEAFF; cdr3_nt: TGCAGTGGACACATGAACACTGAAGCTTTCTTT
j_call: TRBJ2-5; d_call: -; v_call: TRBV14; clone_size: many; cdr3_aa: CASRLQNKKETQYF; cdr3_nt: TGTGCCAGCAGGCTACAGAACAAGAAGGAGACCCAGTACTTC
j_call: TRBJ1-1; d_call: -; v_call: TRBV20-1; clone_size: -; cdr3_aa: CSASWQMNTEAFF; cdr3_nt: TGCAGTGCTAGTTGGCAGATGAACACTGAAGCTTTCTTT
j_call: TRBJ1-2; d_call: -; v_call: TRBV4-1; clone_size: -; cdr3_aa: CASSQDSGLPSYTF; cdr3_nt: TGCGCCAGCAGCCAAGATTCGGGGCTCCCAAGCTACACCTTC
j_call: TRBJ2-7; d_call: -; v_call: TRBV28; clone_size: -; cdr3_aa: CASSAGLGYEQYF; cdr3_nt: TGTGCCAGCAGCGCGGGCTTGGGATACGAGCAGTACTTC